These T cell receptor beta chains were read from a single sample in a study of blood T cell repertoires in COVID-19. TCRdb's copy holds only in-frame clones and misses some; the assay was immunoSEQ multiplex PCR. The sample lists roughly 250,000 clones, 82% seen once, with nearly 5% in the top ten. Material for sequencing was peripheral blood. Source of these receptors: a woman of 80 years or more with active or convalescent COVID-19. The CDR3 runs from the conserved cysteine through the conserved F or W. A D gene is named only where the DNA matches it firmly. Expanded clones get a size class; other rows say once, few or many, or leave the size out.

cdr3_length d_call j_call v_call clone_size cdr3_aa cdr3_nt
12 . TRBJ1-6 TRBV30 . CAWSPNLSPLHF TGTGCCTGGAGTCCTAACCTTTCACCCCTCCACTTT
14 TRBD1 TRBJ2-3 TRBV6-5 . CASRKDRLTDTQYF TGTGCCAGCAGGAAGGACAGGCTCACAGATACGCAGTATTTT
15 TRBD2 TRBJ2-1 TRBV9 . CASSVGSGSYNEQFF TGTGCCAGCAGCGTCGGTAGCGGGTCCTACAATGAGCAGTTCTTC
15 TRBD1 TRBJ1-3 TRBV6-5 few CASRPGQGGFNTIYF TGTGCCAGCAGGCCCGGACAGGGAGGTTTTAACACCATATATTTT
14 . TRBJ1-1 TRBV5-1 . CASSLFPGRTEAFF TGCGCCAGCAGCTTGTTTCCCGGGAGAACTGAAGCTTTCTTT
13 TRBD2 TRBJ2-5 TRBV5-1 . CASSLAGPETQYF TGCGCCAGCAGCTTAGCGGGGCCCGAGACCCAGTACTTC
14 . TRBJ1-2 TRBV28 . CASSSGGADYGYTF TGTGCCAGCAGTTCTGGGGGGGCCGACTATGGCTACACCTTC
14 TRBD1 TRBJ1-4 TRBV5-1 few CASSAGQLSEKLFF TGCGCCAGCAGCGCGGGACAGCTTTCTGAAAAACTGTTTTTT
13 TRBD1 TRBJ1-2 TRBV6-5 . CASTTDRGKGYTF TGTGCCAGCACCACGGACAGGGGCAAGGGCTACACCTTC
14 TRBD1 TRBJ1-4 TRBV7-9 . CASSLQGVGEKLFF TGTGCCAGCAGCTTACAGGGGGTGGGCGAAAAACTGTTTTTT
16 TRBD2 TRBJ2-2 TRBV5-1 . CASSLFSGGFTGELFF TGCGCCAGCAGCTTGTTCAGCGGGGGGTTCACCGGGGAGCTGTTTTTT
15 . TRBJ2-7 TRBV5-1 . CASSLSGTDTYEQYF TGCGCCAGCAGCTTGTCAGGGACTGATACCTACGAGCAGTACTTC
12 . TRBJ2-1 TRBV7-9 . CASSPWEDEQFF TGTGCCAGCAGCCCATGGGAGGATGAGCAGTTCTTC
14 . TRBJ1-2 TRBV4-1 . CASSQGAEGLGYTF TGCGCCAGCAGCCAAGGGGCGGAGGGTTTAGGCTACACCTTC
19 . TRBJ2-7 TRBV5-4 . CASSLQVLSRDWPLAEQYF TGTGCCAGCAGCCTGCAGGTCCTCAGCCGGGACTGGCCGCTTGCCGAGCAGTACTTC
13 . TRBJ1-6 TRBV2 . CASTTGLTTPLHF TGTGCCAGCACGACAGGACTCACGACACCCCTCCACTTT
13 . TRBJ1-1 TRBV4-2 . CASNLGRNTEAFF TGTGCCAGCAACTTGGGGAGGAACACTGAAGCTTTCTTT
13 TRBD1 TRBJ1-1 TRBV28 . CEARGQLDTEAFF TGTGAGGCTAGGGGGCAGTTGGACACTGAAGCTTTCTTT
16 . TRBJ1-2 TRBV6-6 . CASSYSGGEASYGYTF TGTGCCAGCAGTTACTCAGGCGGGGAAGCGTCCTATGGCTACACCTTC
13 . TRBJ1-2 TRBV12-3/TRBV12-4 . CASSTGSEYGYTF TGTGCCAGCAGTACCGGGTCCGAGTATGGCTACACCTTC
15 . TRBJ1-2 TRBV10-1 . CASSDLFGANYGYTF TGCGCCAGCAGTGACCTATTTGGGGCCAACTATGGCTACACCTTC
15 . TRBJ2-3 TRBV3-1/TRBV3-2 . CASSQDIGVTDTQYF TGTGCCAGCAGCCAAGATATAGGGGTCACAGATACGCAGTATTTT
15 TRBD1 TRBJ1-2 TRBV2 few CASSGLRDRDYGYTF TGTGCCAGCAGCGGGCTCCGGGACAGAGACTATGGCTACACCTTC
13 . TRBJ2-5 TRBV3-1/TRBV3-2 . CASSTLNGETQYF TGTGCCAGCAGCACCCTAAACGGGGAGACCCAGTACTTC
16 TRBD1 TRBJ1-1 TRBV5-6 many CASSLVGQGPNTEAFF TGTGCCAGCAGCTTGGTTGGACAGGGGCCGAACACTGAAGCTTTCTTT
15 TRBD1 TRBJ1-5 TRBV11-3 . CASSPGQGKVQPQHF TGTGCCAGCAGCCCCGGACAGGGGAAAGTTCAGCCCCAGCATTTT
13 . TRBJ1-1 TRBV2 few CASSQTLNTEAFF TGTGCCAGCAGTCAAACATTGAACACTGAAGCTTTCTTT
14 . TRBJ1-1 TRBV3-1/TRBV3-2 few CASSQFRGVTEAFF TGTGCCAGCAGCCAGTTTAGGGGTGTCACTGAAGCTTTCTTT
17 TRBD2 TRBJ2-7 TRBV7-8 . CASSHLGEGIDSYEQYF TGTGCCAGCAGCCATCTTGGGGAGGGGATAGATTCCTACGAGCAGTACTTC
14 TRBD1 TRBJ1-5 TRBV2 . CASSYDRGDQPQHF TGTGCCAGCAGCTATGACAGGGGTGATCAGCCCCAGCATTTT
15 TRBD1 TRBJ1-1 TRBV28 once CASSYPSGGNTEAFF TGTGCCAGCAGTTATCCATCAGGGGGGAACACTGAAGCTTTCTTT
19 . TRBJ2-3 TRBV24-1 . CATSGTSADPRRGTDTQYF TGTGCCACCAGTGGGACGTCAGCGGACCCACGGAGGGGCACAGATACGCAGTATTTT
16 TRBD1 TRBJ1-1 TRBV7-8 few CASSAGTGGQNTEAFF TGTGCCAGCAGCGCGGGGACAGGGGGCCAAAACACTGAAGCTTTCTTT
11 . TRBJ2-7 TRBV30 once CAWSVPNEQYF TGTGCCTGGAGTGTCCCCAACGAGCAGTACTTC
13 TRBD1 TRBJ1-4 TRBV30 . CAWSVVGGGKLFF TGTGCCTGGAGTGTAGTAGGGGGCGGAAAACTGTTTTTT
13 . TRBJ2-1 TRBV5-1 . CASRIRGYNEQFF TGCGCCAGCAGGATTCGGGGCTACAATGAGCAGTTCTTC
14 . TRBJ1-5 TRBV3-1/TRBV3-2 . CASSRGHDGQPQHF TGTGCCAGCAGCCGGGGACACGACGGTCAGCCCCAGCATTTT
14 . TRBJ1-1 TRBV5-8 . CASSFLTGNTEAFF TGTGCCAGCAGCTTTCTGACAGGGAACACTGAAGCTTTCTTT
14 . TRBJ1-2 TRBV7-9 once CASSLGQGFYGYTF TGTGCCAGCAGCTTAGGGCAGGGCTTCTATGGCTACACCTTC
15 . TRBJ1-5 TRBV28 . CASSLRPGGNQPQHF TGTGCCAGCAGTTTAAGACCGGGAGGCAATCAGCCCCAGCATTTT